This paragraph covers one T cell receptor (beta chain) sequence. Antigen specificity is unknown. The source of the sample is a study of cytotoxic CD8 clonotypes in ibrutinib-treated CLL. Study-wide context: Across the patients, about a dozen were relapsed/refractory, about 15 treatment-naive and about 17 IGHV unmutated.

Trimming took off 0 bases at V and 0 bases at J, with 16 bases between the two ends. CDR1 and CDR2 from the germline V gene are SGHRS and YFSETQ. This CDR3 contains 19 residues. Study outcomes and limitations: Baseline levels of clonality went above those of age-matched healthy donors and moved with circulating CD8+ T-cell counts.

Repertoires were generated with immunoSEQ multiplex PCR, while TCRdb's copy carries only in-frame clones and drops some. This table holds 250,000 or so clones, 60% to 75% found once. The chain has TRBV5-1 and TRBJ2-6; D is perhaps TRBD1 or TRBD2 (5 bases each). Sequenced here: PBMCs, sampled after 24 months of ibrutinib treatment. The receptor's source is a human donor with chronic lymphocytic leukemia. The CDR3 coding sequence is TGCGCCAGCAGCTTGGAGGGTCTAGTCGGGACCTCTGGGGCCAACGTCCTGACTTTC. It codes for CASSLEGLVGTSGANVLTF.